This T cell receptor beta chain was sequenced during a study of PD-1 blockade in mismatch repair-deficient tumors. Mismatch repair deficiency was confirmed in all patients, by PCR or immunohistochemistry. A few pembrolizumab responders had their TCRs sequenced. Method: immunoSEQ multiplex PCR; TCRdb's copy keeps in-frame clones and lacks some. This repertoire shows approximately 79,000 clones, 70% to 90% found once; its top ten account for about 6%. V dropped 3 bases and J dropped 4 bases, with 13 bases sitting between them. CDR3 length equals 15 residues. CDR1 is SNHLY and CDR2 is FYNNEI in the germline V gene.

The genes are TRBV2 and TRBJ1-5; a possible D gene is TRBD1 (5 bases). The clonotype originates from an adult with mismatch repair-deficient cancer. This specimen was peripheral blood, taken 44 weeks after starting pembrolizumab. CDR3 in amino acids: CASSEMGVGNQPQHF. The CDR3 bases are TGTGCCAGCAGTGAGATGGGGGTGGGAAATCAGCCCCAGCATTTT. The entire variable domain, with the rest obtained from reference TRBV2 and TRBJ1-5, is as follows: EPEVTQTPSHQVTQMGQEVILRCVPISNHLYFYWYRQILGQKVEFLVSFYNNEISEKSEIFDDQFSVERPDGSNFTLKIRSTKLEDSAMYFCASSEMGVGNQPQHFGDGTRLSIL.